Described below is a single T cell receptor (beta chain) sequence and its context. The record originates from a study of blood T cell repertoires in COVID-19. This CDR3 is built from 14 residues. Trimming cost V 5 bases and J 0 bases, with 8 bases left between them. Germline CDR1 and CDR2: SGHTA and FQGNSA. Per the original data handling: Nucleated cell counts were estimated from reference gene primer amplification. Only in-frame clones appear in the TCRdb table, and some are missing; sequencing was by immunoSEQ multiplex PCR. That table supplies the V and J calls and clone size; D and trimming were determined from the DNA. The sample consists of 180,000 or so clones, approximately 85% of them appearing once.

Sequencing was performed on PBMCs or T cells enriched from blood (not recorded which). The J gene is TRBJ2-4, the V gene TRBV7-2, with D uncertain. The TCR comes from a middle-aged man with acute COVID-19. CDR3 sequence reads: CASSPGLAKNIQYF. The CDR3 bases are TGTGCCAGCAGCCCAGGCCTAGCCAAAAACATTCAGTACTTC. Supplemented by reference TRBV7-2 and TRBJ2-4, the full variable domain reads GAGVSQSPSNKVTEKGKDVELRCDPISGHTALYWYRQSLGQGLEFLIYFQGNSAPDKSGLPSDRFSAERTGGSVSTLTIQRTQQEDSAVYLCASSPGLAKNIQYFGAGTRLSVL.